These 12 T cell receptor beta chains originate from one sample sequenced in a study of T cell repertoires in cytomegalovirus infection. TCRdb fed the reads into MiXCR, producing one record per CDR3 protein. The repertoire consists of about 920,000 distinct CDR3 sequences, with roughly 30% occurring once and the leading ten covering around 15%. Their cognate antigens are unknown. The sample here was cultured CD8+ T cells from PBMCs, taken from culture after CMV antigen stimulation. These receptor sequences come from a human donor in good health (CMV status not recorded). Some clones in this sample may be carry-over from other donors' samples.

V and J are TRBV29-1 and TRBJ2-1; 8 bases map to TRBD2. CDR1 is SQVTM and CDR2 is ANQGSEA in the germline V gene. CDR3 size: 16 residues. V was pared by 1 base and J by 4 bases, with 9 bases of the junction left unmatched. The CDR3 is CSVEALSGGTYNEQFF. DNA of the CDR3: TGCAGCGTTGAAGCGCTGAGCGGGGGTACTTACAATGAGCAGTTCTTC.

A note on this clonotype: Since a much larger clone is just one base distant, this may be a read error. CDR3 nucleotide sequence: TGTGTCAGCAGCCCCCCGGGAAGAGGGGATCAGCCCCAGCATTTT. This translates into CVSSPPGRGDQPQHF. The chain joins TRBV7-6 to TRBJ1-5, with D perhaps matching TRBD1 (5 bases). This CDR3 has 15 amino acids. Germline V gene data show CDR1 as SGHVS and CDR2 as FNYEAQ.

The chain employs TRBV20-1 and TRBJ1-1; D is perhaps TRBD1 (5 bases). This CDR3 spans 13 amino acids. CDR1 is DFQATT and CDR2 is SNEGSKA in the germline V gene (reference sequence). V lost 6 bases and J lost 1, with 12 bases in between. DNA of the CDR3: TGCAGTGCGGACCTGGGGGAGAACACTGAAGCTTTCTTT. This encodes CSADLGENTEAFF.

This clonotype has just a few counts. This chain joins TRBV6-2 or TRBV6-3 and TRBJ2-1; D gene unclear. Germline V gives CDR1 MNHEY, CDR2 SVGEGT. V lost 6 bases to trimming and J lost 9 bases, with 9 bases between them. This CDR3 spans 11 amino acids. This chain's CDR3 is CASSSPREQFF. CDR3 DNA sequence: TGTGCCAGCAGCTCCCCTCGTGAGCAGTTCTTC.

This clonotype showed up just a few times. V is TRBV12-3 or TRBV12-4 and J is TRBJ2-2; D is possibly TRBD2 (5 bases). Trimming removed 4 bases from V and 5 bases from J, with 11 bases in between. This CDR3 spans 14 amino acids. The CDR3 region is CASSWAEGTGELFF. As DNA, the CDR3 is TGTGCCAGCAGTTGGGCAGAGGGTACCGGGGAGCTGTTTTTT.

This clonotype came up a few times. The chain joins TRBV7-9 to TRBJ2-1; possible D gene TRBD2, 5 bases. Germline CDR1 SEHNR, CDR2 FQNEAQ (reference sequence). The CDR3 covers 17 residues. V lost 2 bases and J 1 base, leaving 15 bases between the germline ends. CDR3: CASSLRQRVRSYNEQFF. CDR3 DNA: TGTGCCAGCAGCTTAAGGCAGAGGGTGAGATCCTACAATGAGCAGTTCTTC. Variable domain in full (rest from reference TRBV7-9 and TRBJ2-1): DTGVSQNPRHKITKRGQNVTFRCDPISEHNRLYWYRQTLGQGPEFLTYFQNEAQLEKSRLLSDRFSAERPKGSFSTLEIQRTEQGDSAMYLCASSLRQRVRSYNEQFFGPGTRLTVL.

This clonotype was counted only a few times. At one boundary the junction diverges from the germline segment, which might be a read error. The chain employs TRBV7-7 and TRBJ2-7; D uncertain. The CDR3 has 15 residues. CDR1 is SSHAT, CDR2 FNYEAQ, per germline (reference sequence). The CDR3 bases are TGTGCTAGCAGCTTAGAATTCGGCACTACCTACGAGCAGTACTTC. Translation gives CASSLEFGTTYEQYF.

This chain connects TRBV9 to TRBJ1-5; D may be TRBD1 (6 bases). V was clipped by 4 bases and J by 3 bases, with 11 bases between them. CDR3 length: 14 residues. Germline V gene sequence: CDR1 SGDLS, CDR2 YYNGEE. The CDR3 protein is CASSMGATNQPQHF. In DNA, the CDR3 is TGTGCCAGCAGCATGGGGGCCACCAATCAGCCCCAGCATTTT.

This chain connects TRBV6-2 or TRBV6-3 to TRBJ2-7; D is unclear. The CDR3 runs 13 residues. From germline, CDR1 is MNHEY and CDR2 SVGEGT. Trimming cost V 2 bases and J 0 bases, with 5 bases left between them. The DNA for the CDR3 is TGTGCCAGCAGTTACGGGATCTCCTACGAGCAGTACGTC. Amino acids: CASSYGISYEQYV.

The genes are TRBV27 and TRBJ1-2, with D possibly TRBD1 on 5 matching bases. CDR1 is MNHEY and CDR2 is SMNVEV in the germline V gene (reference sequence). Trimming took off 7 bases at V and 2 bases at J, with 14 bases between the two ends. The CDR3 loop spans 14 amino acids. The CDR3 region is CASNPRGRNYGYTF. The CDR3 nucleotides read TGTGCCAGCAACCCCCGGGGCCGGAACTATGGCTACACCTTC.

This clonotype was recorded many times. The chain combines TRBV4-1 with TRBJ2-7; D might be TRBD2 (6 bases). CDR1 MGHRA and CDR2 YSYEKL come from the germline V gene. Trimming stripped 4 bases from V and 6 bases from J, with 13 bases between. This CDR3 is built from 13 residues. The CDR3 here is CASSRVGGVEQYF. CDR3 sequence (DNA): TGCGCCAGCAGCCGAGTGGGGGGAGTCGAGCAGTACTTC.

This chain joins TRBV7-9 and TRBJ1-6; D not certain. Trimming removed 5 bases from V and 9 bases from J, with 11 bases in between. This CDR3 contains 13 residues. In germline, CDR1 is SEHNR, CDR2 FQNEAQ (reference sequence). The CDR3 region is CASSAPAGSPLHF. In DNA form, the CDR3 reads TGTGCCAGCAGCGCGCCGGCTGGTTCACCCCTCCACTTT.